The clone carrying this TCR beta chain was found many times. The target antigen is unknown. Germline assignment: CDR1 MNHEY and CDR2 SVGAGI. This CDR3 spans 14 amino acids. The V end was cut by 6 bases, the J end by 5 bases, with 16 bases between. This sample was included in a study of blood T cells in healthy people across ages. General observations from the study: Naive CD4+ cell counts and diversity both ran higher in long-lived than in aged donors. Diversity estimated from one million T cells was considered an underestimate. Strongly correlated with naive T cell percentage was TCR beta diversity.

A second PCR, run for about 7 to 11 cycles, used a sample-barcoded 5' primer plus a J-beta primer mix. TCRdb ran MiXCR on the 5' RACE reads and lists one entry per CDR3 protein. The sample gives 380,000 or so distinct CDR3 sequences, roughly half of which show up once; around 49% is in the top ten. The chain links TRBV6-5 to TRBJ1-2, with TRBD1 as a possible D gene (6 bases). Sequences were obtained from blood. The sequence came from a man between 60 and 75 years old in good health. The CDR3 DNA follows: TGTGCCAGCAGAAAATCGACAGGAATTTATGGCTACACCTTC. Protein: CASRKSTGIYGYTF.